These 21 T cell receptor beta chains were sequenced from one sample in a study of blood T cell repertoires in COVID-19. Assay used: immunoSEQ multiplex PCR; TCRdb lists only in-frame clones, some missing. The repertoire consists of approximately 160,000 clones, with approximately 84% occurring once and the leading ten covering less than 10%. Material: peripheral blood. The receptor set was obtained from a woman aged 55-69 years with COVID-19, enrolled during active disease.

Written as DNA, the CDR3 is TGTGCCAGCAGCCGGACATTCTCTGGGGCCAACGTCCTGACTTTC. Translating it yields CASSRTFSGANVLTF. The chain is built from TRBV11-3 and TRBJ2-6; TRBD1 is a possible D gene (5 bases). Germline V lookup: CDR1 SGHNT, CDR2 YENEEA. The CDR3 runs 15 residues. V was shortened by 5 bases and J by 0 bases, with 8 bases between the two germline ends.

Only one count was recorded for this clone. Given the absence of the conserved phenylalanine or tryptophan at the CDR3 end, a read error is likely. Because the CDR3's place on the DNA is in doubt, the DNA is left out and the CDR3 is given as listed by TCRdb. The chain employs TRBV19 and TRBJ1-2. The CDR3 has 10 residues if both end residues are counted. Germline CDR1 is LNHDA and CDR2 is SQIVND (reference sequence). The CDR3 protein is CASKKGPGRV.

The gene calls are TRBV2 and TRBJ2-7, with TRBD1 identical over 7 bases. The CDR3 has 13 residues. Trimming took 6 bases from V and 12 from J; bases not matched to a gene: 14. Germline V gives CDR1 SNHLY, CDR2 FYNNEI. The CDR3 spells CASSAQRQGKLYV. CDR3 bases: TGTGCCAGCAGCGCGCAAAGACAGGGTAAATTGTACGTC.

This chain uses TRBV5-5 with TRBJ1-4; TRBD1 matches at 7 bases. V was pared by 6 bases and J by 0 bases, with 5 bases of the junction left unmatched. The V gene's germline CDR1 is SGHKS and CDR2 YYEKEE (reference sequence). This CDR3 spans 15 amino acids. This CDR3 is CASTPTGTTNEKLFF. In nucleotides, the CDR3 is TGTGCCAGCACCCCGACAGGGACAACTAATGAAAAACTGTTTTTT.

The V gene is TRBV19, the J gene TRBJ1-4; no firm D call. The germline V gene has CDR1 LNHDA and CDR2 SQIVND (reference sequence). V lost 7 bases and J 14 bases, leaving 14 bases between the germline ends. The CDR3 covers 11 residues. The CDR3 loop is CASNLGRVLFF. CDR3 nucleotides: TGTGCCAGTAATTTAGGGAGAGTTCTGTTTTTT.

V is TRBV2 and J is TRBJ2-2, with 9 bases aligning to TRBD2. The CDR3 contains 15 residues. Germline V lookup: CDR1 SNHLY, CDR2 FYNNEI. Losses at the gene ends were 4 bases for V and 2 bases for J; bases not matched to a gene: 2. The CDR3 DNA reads TGTGCCAGCAGTGGAGCGGGAGGAAACACCGGGGAGCTGTTTTTT. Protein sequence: CASSGAGGNTGELFF.

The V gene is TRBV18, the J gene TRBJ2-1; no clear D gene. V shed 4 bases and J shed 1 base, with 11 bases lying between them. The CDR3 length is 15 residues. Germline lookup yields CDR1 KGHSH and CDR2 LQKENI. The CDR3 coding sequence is TGTGCCAGCTCACTCCGCTCAGAATCCTACAATGAGCAGTTCTTC. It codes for CASSLRSESYNEQFF.

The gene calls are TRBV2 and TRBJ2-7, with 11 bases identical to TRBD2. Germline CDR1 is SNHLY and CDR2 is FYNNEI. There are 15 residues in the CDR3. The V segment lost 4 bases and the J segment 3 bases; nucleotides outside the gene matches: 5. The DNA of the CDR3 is TGTGCCAGCAGTGTCGGACTAGCGGGTAACTACGAGCAGTACGTC. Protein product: CASSVGLAGNYEQYV.

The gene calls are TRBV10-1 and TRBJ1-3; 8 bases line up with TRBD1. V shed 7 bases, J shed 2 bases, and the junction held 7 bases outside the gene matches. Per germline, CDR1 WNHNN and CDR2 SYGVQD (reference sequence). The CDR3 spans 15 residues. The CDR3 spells CASTPGQGAGNTIYF. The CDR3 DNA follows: TGCGCCAGCACCCCAGGACAGGGAGCTGGAAACACCATATATTTT.

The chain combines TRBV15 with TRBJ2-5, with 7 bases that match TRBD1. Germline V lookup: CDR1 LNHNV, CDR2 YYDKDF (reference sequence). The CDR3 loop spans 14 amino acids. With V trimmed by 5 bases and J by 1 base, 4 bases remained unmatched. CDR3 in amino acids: CATSGQDSQETQYF. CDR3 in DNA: TGTGCCACCAGCGGACAGGACAGCCAAGAGACCCAGTACTTC. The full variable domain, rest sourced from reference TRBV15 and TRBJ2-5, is DAMVIQNPRYQVTQFGKPVTLSCSQTLNHNVMYWYQQKSSQAPKLLFHYYDKDFNNEADTPDNFQSRRPNTSFCFLDIRSPGLGDTAMYLCATSGQDSQETQYFGPGTRLLVL.

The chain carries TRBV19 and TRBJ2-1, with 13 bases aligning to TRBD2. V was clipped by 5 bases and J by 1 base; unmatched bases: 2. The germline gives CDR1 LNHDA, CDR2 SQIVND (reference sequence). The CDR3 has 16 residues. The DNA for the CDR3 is TGTGCCAGTAGTGGGACTAGCGGGATGTCCTACAATGAGCAGTTCTTC. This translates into CASSGTSGMSYNEQFF.

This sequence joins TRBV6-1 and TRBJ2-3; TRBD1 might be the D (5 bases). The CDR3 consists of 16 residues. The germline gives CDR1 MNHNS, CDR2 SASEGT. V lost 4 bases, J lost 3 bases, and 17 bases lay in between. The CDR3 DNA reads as TGTGCCAGCAGTGTACGTACAGGTGGGCGGACAGATACGCAGTATTTT. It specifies CASSVRTGGRTDTQYF.

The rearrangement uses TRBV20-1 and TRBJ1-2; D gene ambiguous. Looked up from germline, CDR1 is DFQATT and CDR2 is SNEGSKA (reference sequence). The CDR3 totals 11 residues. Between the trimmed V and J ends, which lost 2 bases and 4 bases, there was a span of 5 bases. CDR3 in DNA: TGCAGTGCTAGACCCTCCTATGGCTACACCTTC. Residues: CSARPSYGYTF.

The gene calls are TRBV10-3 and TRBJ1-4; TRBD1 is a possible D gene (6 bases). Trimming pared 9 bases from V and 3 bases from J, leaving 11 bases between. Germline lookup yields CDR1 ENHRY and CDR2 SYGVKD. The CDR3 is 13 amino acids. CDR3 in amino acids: CAIQGQPNEKLFF. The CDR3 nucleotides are TGTGCCATTCAGGGGCAGCCTAATGAAAAACTGTTTTTT.

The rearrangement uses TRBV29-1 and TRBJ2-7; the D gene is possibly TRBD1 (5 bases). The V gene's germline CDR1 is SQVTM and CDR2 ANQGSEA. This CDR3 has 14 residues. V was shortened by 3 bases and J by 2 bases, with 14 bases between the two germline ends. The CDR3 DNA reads TGCAGCGTTGACCTGGGGCAAGGGACCTACGAGCAGTACTTC. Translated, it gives CSVDLGQGTYEQYF.

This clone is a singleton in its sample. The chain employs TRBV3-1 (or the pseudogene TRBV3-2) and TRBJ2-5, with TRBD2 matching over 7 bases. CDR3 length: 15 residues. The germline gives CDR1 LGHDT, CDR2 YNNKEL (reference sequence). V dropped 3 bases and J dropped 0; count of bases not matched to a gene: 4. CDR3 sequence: CASSQRGRYQETQYF. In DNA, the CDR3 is TGTGCCAGCAGCCAGCGGGGGAGGTACCAAGAGACCCAGTACTTC.

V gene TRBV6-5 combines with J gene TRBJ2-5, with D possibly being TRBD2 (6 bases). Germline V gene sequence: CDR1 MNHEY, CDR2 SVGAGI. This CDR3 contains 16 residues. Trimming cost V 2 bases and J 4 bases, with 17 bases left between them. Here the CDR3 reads CASSYPRWFGGETQYF. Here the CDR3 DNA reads TGTGCCAGCAGTTACCCTCGATGGTTCGGGGGAGAGACCCAGTACTTC.

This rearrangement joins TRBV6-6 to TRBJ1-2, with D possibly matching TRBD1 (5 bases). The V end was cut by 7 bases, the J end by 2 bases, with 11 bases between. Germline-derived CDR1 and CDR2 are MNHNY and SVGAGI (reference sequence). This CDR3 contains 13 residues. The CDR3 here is CASTLGGNYGYTF. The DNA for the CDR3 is TGTGCCAGCACCTTGGGGGGGAACTATGGCTACACCTTC.

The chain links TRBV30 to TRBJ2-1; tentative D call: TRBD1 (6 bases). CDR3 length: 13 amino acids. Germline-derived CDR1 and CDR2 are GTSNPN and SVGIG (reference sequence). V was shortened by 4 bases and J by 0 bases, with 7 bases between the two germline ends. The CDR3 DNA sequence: TGTGCCTGGAACAGGGCCTCCTACAATGAGCAGTTCTTC. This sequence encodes CAWNRASYNEQFF.

The CDR3 DNA is TGTGCCAGCAGTTACTCGAACGGGGGGAATGAGCAGTTCTTC. Residues: CASSYSNGGNEQFF. V gene TRBV6-6 combines with J gene TRBJ2-1; 7 nucleotides line up with TRBD2. Germline-derived CDR1 and CDR2 are MNHNY and SVGAGI (reference sequence). CDR3 length: 14 amino acids. J was trimmed by 7 bases and V by 0 bases; bases with no gene match: 3.

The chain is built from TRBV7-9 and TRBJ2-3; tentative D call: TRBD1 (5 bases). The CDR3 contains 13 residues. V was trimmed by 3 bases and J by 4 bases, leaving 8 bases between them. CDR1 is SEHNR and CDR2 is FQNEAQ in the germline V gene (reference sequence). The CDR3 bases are TGTGCCAGCAGCTTCCAGGGCCCAGATACGCAGTATTTT. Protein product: CASSFQGPDTQYF.